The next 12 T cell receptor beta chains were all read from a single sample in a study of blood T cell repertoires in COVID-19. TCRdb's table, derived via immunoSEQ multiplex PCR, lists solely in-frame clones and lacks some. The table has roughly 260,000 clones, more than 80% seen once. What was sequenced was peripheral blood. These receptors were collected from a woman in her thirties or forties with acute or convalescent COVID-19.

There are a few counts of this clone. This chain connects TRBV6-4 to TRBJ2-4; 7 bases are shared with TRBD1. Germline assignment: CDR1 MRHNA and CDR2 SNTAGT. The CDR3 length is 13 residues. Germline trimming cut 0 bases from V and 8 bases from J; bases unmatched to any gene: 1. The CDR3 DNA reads TGTGCCAGCAGTGACTCCGACAGGGACATTCAGTACTTC. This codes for CASSDSDRDIQYF.

CDR3 loop: CASILEEAPPYGYTF. CDR3 coding DNA: TGTGCCAGCATCCTGGAGGAGGCGCCGCCCTATGGCTACACCTTC. The chain recombines TRBV2 with TRBJ1-2; no clear D gene. The CDR3 sequence is 15 residues long. Germline lookup yields CDR1 SNHLY and CDR2 FYNNEI. Trimming shortened V by 7 bases and J by 4 bases, and 19 bases separated the two germline ends.

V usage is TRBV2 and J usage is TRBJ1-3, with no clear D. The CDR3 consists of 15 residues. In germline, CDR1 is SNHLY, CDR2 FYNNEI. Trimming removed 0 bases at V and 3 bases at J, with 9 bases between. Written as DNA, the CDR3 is TGTGCCAGCAGTGAAGCGCCTGGGCTTGGAAACACCATATATTTT. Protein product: CASSEAPGLGNTIYF.

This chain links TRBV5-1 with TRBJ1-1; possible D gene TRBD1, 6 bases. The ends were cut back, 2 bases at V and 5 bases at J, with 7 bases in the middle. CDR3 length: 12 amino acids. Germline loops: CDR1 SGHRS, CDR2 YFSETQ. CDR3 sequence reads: CASSFTGTEAFF. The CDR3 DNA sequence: TGCGCCAGCAGCTTTACAGGGACTGAAGCTTTCTTT.

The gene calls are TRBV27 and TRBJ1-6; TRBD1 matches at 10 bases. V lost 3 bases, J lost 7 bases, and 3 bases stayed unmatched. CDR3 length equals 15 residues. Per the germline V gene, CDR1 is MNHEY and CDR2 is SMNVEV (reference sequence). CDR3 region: CASSLPGQGNSPLHF. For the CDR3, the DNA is TGTGCCAGCAGTTTGCCGGGACAGGGGAATTCACCCCTCCACTTT.

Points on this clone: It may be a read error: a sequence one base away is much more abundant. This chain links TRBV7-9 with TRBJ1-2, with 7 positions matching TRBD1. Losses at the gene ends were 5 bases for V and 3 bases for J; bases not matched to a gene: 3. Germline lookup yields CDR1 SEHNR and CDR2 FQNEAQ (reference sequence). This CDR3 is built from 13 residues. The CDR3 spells CASSLGQDYGYTF. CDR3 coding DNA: TGTGCCAGCAGCCTCGGACAGGACTATGGCTACACCTTC. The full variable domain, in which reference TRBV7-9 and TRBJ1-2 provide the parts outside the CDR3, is DTGVSQNPRHKITKRGQNVTFRCDPISEHNRLYWYRQTLGQGPEFLTYFQNEAQLEKSRLLSDRFSAERPKGSFSTLEIQRTEQGDSAMYLCASSLGQDYGYTFGSGTRLTVV.

Here the CDR3 reads CASRGVMGQQYV. The CDR3 DNA reads as TGTGCCAGCCGGGGGGTTATGGGGCAGCAGTACGTC. V is TRBV28 and J is TRBJ2-7, with TRBD2 matching 7 bases. Trimming took 8 bases from V and 8 from J; bases not matched to a gene: 9. Per the germline V gene, CDR1 is MDHEN and CDR2 is SYDVKM. The CDR3 has 12 residues.

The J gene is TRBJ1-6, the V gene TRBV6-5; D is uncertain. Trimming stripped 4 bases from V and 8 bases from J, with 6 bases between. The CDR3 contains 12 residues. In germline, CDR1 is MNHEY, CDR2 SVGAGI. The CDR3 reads CASSFDYSPLHF. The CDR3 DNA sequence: TGTGCCAGCAGTTTCGACTATTCACCCCTCCACTTT.

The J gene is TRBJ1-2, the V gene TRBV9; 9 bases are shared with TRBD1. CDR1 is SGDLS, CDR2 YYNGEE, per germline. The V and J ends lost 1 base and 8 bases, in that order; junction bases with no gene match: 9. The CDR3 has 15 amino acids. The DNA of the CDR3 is TGTGCCAGCAGCGTACCGGGACAGGGTCCCTACGGCTACACCTTC. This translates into CASSVPGQGPYGYTF.

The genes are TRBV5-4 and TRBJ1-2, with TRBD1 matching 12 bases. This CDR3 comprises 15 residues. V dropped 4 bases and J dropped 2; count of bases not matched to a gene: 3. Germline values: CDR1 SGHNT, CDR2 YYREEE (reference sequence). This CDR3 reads CASSGTGGVNYGYTF. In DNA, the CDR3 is TGTGCCAGCAGCGGGACAGGGGGCGTAAACTATGGCTACACCTTC.

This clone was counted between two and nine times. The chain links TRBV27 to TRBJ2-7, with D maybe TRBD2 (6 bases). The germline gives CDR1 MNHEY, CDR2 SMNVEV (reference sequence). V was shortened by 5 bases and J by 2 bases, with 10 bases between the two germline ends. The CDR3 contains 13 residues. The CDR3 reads CASSPRGAYEQYV. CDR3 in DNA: TGTGCCAGCAGTCCCCGCGGGGCCTACGAGCAGTACGTC.

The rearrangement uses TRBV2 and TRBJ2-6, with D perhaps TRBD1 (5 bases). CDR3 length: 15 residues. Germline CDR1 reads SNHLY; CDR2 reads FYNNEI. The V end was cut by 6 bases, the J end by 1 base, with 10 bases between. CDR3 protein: CASRMTESGANVLTF. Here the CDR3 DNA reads TGTGCCAGCAGGATGACAGAATCTGGGGCCAACGTCCTGACTTTC.